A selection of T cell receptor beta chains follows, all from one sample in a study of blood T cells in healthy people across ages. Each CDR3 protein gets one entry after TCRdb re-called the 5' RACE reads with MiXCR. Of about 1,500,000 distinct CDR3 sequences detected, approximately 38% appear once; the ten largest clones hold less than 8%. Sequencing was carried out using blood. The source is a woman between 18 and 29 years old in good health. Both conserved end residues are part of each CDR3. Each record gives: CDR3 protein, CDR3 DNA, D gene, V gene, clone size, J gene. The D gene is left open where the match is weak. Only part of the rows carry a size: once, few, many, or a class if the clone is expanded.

CDR3 protein: CASSFGQYGEYEQYF
CDR3 DNA: TGTGCCAGCAGCTTTGGCCAGTATGGGGAATACGAGCAGTACTTC
D gene: -
V gene: TRBV7-9
clone size: -
J gene: TRBJ2-7

CDR3 protein: CASSLEWGAGETQYF
CDR3 DNA: TGTGCCAGCAGCTTAGAGTGGGGGGCGGGAGAGACCCAGTACTTC
D gene: -
V gene: TRBV11-2
clone size: once
J gene: TRBJ2-5

CDR3 protein: CASSWNRWGLSRGTLKNEQFF
CDR3 DNA: TGTGCCAGCAGCTGGAACCGCTGGGGACTAAGCCGCGGGACACTAAAAAATGAGCAGTTCTTC
D gene: -
V gene: TRBV11-2
clone size: -
J gene: TRBJ2-1

CDR3 protein: CASSSRTSGRALIRDEQYF
CDR3 DNA: TGCGCCAGCAGCTCCAGGACTAGCGGGAGGGCCCTGATTCGGGACGAGCAGTACTTC
D gene: TRBD2
V gene: TRBV5-1
clone size: -
J gene: TRBJ2-7

CDR3 protein: CASSQQPHYEQYF
CDR3 DNA: TGCGCCAGCAGCCAACAACCCCACTACGAGCAGTACTTC
D gene: -
V gene: TRBV5-1
clone size: -
J gene: TRBJ2-7

CDR3 protein: CASSLKRDRVFIRYEQYF
CDR3 DNA: TGTGCCAGCAGTTTAAAACGGGACAGGGTCTTTATTCGCTACGAGCAGTACTTC
D gene: TRBD1
V gene: TRBV6-8
clone size: -
J gene: TRBJ2-7

CDR3 protein: CASTLGGDNEQFF
CDR3 DNA: TGTGCCAGCACCCTAGGGGGGGACAATGAGCAGTTCTTC
D gene: -
V gene: TRBV7-3
clone size: -
J gene: TRBJ2-1

CDR3 protein: CASSAGTAAYNEQFF
CDR3 DNA: TGTGCCAGCAGCGCCGGGACCGCAGCCTACAATGAGCAGTTCTTC
D gene: -
V gene: TRBV7-2
clone size: few
J gene: TRBJ2-1

CDR3 protein: CASSPGQGVGYEQYF
CDR3 DNA: TGCGCCAGCAGCCCCGGACAGGGCGTAGGCTACGAGCAGTACTTC
D gene: TRBD1
V gene: TRBV5-1
clone size: -
J gene: TRBJ2-7

CDR3 protein: CSAGGQPGQHTDTQYF
CDR3 DNA: TGCAGTGCTGGAGGCCAACCGGGACAGCACACAGATACGCAGTATTTT
D gene: TRBD1
V gene: TRBV20-1
clone size: -
J gene: TRBJ2-3

CDR3 protein: CASSLGQMNNSPLHF
CDR3 DNA: TGTGCCAGCAGCTTAGGACAGATGAATAATTCACCCCTCCACTTT
D gene: -
V gene: TRBV7-9
clone size: few
J gene: TRBJ1-6

CDR3 protein: CASIQMTGSTEAFF
CDR3 DNA: TGTGCCAGCATCCAAATGACGGGAAGCACTGAAGCTTTCTTT
D gene: -
V gene: TRBV3-1
clone size: -
J gene: TRBJ1-1

CDR3 protein: CASSLTTGGWNQPQHF
CDR3 DNA: TGTGCCAGCAGTCTAACTACGGGAGGATGGAATCAGCCCCAGCATTTT
D gene: -
V gene: TRBV12-3/TRBV12-4
clone size: -
J gene: TRBJ1-5

CDR3 protein: CASGRLLTEAFF
CDR3 DNA: TGTGCCAGCGGTCGGCTATTGACTGAAGCTTTCTTT
D gene: -
V gene: TRBV5-5
clone size: few
J gene: TRBJ1-1

CDR3 protein: CATGSGYITDTQYF
CDR3 DNA: TGTGCCACCGGTAGCGGATATATCACAGATACGCAGTATTTT
D gene: -
V gene: TRBV6-2/TRBV6-3
clone size: few
J gene: TRBJ2-3

CDR3 protein: CASSEGAKEETQYF
CDR3 DNA: TGCGCCAGCAGTGAGGGGGCTAAAGAAGAGACCCAGTACTTC
D gene: -
V gene: TRBV10-2
clone size: -
J gene: TRBJ2-5

CDR3 protein: CASSSPVKRGADTQYF
CDR3 DNA: TGTGCCAGCAGCTCCCCCGTTAAGCGGGGGGCAGATACGCAGTATTTT
D gene: TRBD2
V gene: TRBV6-2/TRBV6-3
clone size: -
J gene: TRBJ2-3

CDR3 protein: CASSVEREAQPQHF
CDR3 DNA: TGTGCCAGCAGTGTCGAGAGGGAAGCGCAGCCCCAGCATTTT
D gene: -
V gene: TRBV2
clone size: -
J gene: TRBJ1-5

CDR3 protein: CASSYARGLNQPQHF
CDR3 DNA: TGTGCCAGCAGTTACGCCAGGGGGCTTAATCAGCCCCAGCATTTT
D gene: TRBD1
V gene: TRBV6-5
clone size: -
J gene: TRBJ1-5

CDR3 protein: CASSFFRLAGGPYEQYF
CDR3 DNA: TGTGCCAGCAGCTTTTTTCGGCTAGCGGGAGGGCCCTACGAGCAGTACTTC
D gene: TRBD2
V gene: TRBV7-9
clone size: -
J gene: TRBJ2-7

CDR3 protein: CASSREGLVTYEQYF
CDR3 DNA: TGCGCCAGCAGCAGGGAGGGACTAGTTACCTACGAGCAGTACTTC
D gene: TRBD2
V gene: TRBV5-1
clone size: -
J gene: TRBJ2-7

CDR3 protein: CASSYGGRRPYEQYF
CDR3 DNA: TGTGCCAGCAGTTACGGGGGTAGAAGGCCTTACGAGCAGTACTTC
D gene: -
V gene: TRBV6-5
clone size: once
J gene: TRBJ2-7

CDR3 protein: CASSSEGTGAYEQYF
CDR3 DNA: TGCGCCAGCAGCTCAGAGGGGACAGGAGCCTACGAGCAGTACTTC
D gene: TRBD1
V gene: TRBV4-1
clone size: many
J gene: TRBJ2-7

CDR3 protein: CASGKTAFYGYTF
CDR3 DNA: TGTGCCAGCGGGAAGACAGCCTTCTATGGCTACACCTTC
D gene: -
V gene: TRBV27
clone size: -
J gene: TRBJ1-2

CDR3 protein: CASSPRGERTDTQYF
CDR3 DNA: TGTGCCAGCAGCCCCCGGGGGGAGCGGACAGATACGCAGTATTTT
D gene: TRBD2
V gene: TRBV7-2
clone size: -
J gene: TRBJ2-3

CDR3 protein: CAIGDTTNEKLFF
CDR3 DNA: TGTGCCATCGGGGATACAACTAATGAAAAACTGTTTTTT
D gene: -
V gene: TRBV10-3
clone size: few
J gene: TRBJ1-4

CDR3 protein: CASRGSGRAGDEQFF
CDR3 DNA: TGTGCCAGCAGGGGTAGCGGGAGGGCCGGAGATGAGCAGTTCTTC
D gene: TRBD2
V gene: TRBV3-1
clone size: -
J gene: TRBJ2-1

CDR3 protein: CASSAPVYLNEQYF
CDR3 DNA: TGTGCCAGCAGCGCGCCAGTGTATCTCAATGAGCAGTACTTC
D gene: -
V gene: TRBV12-3/TRBV12-4
clone size: -
J gene: TRBJ2-5

CDR3 protein: CASSERLAGDMAKNIQYF
CDR3 DNA: TGCGCCAGCAGTGAAAGACTAGCGGGAGATATGGCCAAAAACATTCAGTACTTC
D gene: TRBD2
V gene: TRBV10-1
clone size: -
J gene: TRBJ2-4

CDR3 protein: CASSSSHGDNQPQHF
CDR3 DNA: TGTGCCAGCAGTTCATCCCATGGCGATAATCAGCCCCAGCATTTT
D gene: -
V gene: TRBV28
clone size: -
J gene: TRBJ1-5

CDR3 protein: CASNKIPVAGNTYEQYF
CDR3 DNA: TGTGCCAGCAATAAAATCCCAGTGGCAGGAAACACCTACGAGCAGTACTTC
D gene: -
V gene: TRBV27
clone size: -
J gene: TRBJ2-7

CDR3 protein: CASTGQNNEKLFF
CDR3 DNA: TGTGCCAGCACGGGACAGAATAATGAAAAACTGTTTTTT
D gene: TRBD1
V gene: TRBV28
clone size: -
J gene: TRBJ1-4

CDR3 protein: CSARHRSNYGYTF
CDR3 DNA: TGCAGTGCTCGACACAGGTCCAACTATGGCTACACCTTC
D gene: -
V gene: TRBV20-1
clone size: once
J gene: TRBJ1-2

CDR3 protein: CAIGLAGVNEQYF
CDR3 DNA: TGTGCCATCGGTCTAGCGGGAGTGAATGAGCAGTACTTC
D gene: TRBD2
V gene: TRBV10-3
clone size: -
J gene: TRBJ2-7

CDR3 protein: CASTDFNEQFF
CDR3 DNA: TGTGCCAGCACGGACTTCAATGAGCAGTTCTTC
D gene: -
V gene: TRBV5-6
clone size: -
J gene: TRBJ2-1

CDR3 protein: CASSFDGFNYGYTF
CDR3 DNA: TGTGCCAGCAGTTTCGACGGTTTTAACTATGGCTACACCTTC
D gene: -
V gene: TRBV27
clone size: few
J gene: TRBJ1-2

CDR3 protein: CASSRGGADSYEQYF
CDR3 DNA: TGTGCCAGCAGTCGGGGCGGGGCTGACTCCTACGAGCAGTACTTC
D gene: -
V gene: TRBV6-1
clone size: -
J gene: TRBJ2-7

CDR3 protein: CAWSVNHLSDPYF
CDR3 DNA: TGTGCCTGGAGTGTAAATCATTTATCGGACCCGTACTTC
D gene: -
V gene: TRBV30
clone size: -
J gene: TRBJ2-5

CDR3 protein: CASSFAGGIHEQFF
CDR3 DNA: TGTGCCAGCAGCTTTGCAGGGGGAATTCATGAGCAGTTCTTC
D gene: TRBD1
V gene: TRBV7-9
clone size: few
J gene: TRBJ2-1